Reported below is one TCR beta chain. The data were taken from a study of regulatory T cells in long-lasting Graves disease. Stated time point: newly diagnosed GD, antithyroid drugs for less than 3 months. TCR sequences were obtained from RNA taken from PBMCs. Library construction for TCR beta used iRepertoire HTBI primers and Arm-PCR of CDR3 regions. TCRdb analysed the multiplex PCR reads with MiXCR anew, one entry per CDR3 protein. Altogether about 620,000 distinct CDR3 sequences are present, approximately 15% being singletons, with the ten largest covering 15% to 20%. The CDR3 is 15 amino acids. Per germline, CDR1 MDHEN and CDR2 SYDVKM. V lost 3 bases and J lost 2, with 12 bases in between. This sample was also put to use in a study of T cells in Graves' hyperthyroidism and ophthalmopathy.

This specimen was peripheral blood mononuclear cells (PBMCs), taken at new diagnosis, from a patient treated with antithyroid drugs. The TCR comes from a woman under 40 with Graves disease. This chain joins TRBV28 and TRBJ2-3; no firm D call. This CDR3 reads CASSLSRALTDTQYF. Written as DNA, the CDR3 is TGTGCCAGCAGTTTGAGTCGGGCCCTCACAGATACGCAGTATTTT.